The sample holds a few counts of the clone carrying this TCR beta chain. Its antigen remains unidentified. The data belong to a study of blood T cells in healthy people across ages. Notes on the study in general: Naive CD4+ cell counts and diversity both ran higher in long-lived than in aged donors.

Trimming removed 2 bases from V and 9 bases from J, with 11 bases in between. The CDR3 is 13 residues long. CDR1 and CDR2 from the germline V gene are SGHDN and FVKESK. Primed by a sample-barcoded 5' primer and a J-beta primer mix, a second PCR proceeded for about 6 to 11 cycles. TCRdb used MiXCR to reprocess the 5' RACE reads, holding one entry per CDR3 protein. The sample has about 500,000 distinct CDR3 sequences, under 30% seen once. These data were also reused for a study on T cells of mothers and their children. From that report: With unrelated pairs as the comparison, related mother-child pairs had a slightly higher overlap that was not significant.

Sequenced sample: blood. This receptor was taken from a boy younger than 18 in good health. V is TRBV14 and J is TRBJ2-1; TRBD1 is a possible D gene (5 bases). The CDR3 is CASSQWKDSEQFF. The CDR3 DNA is TGTGCCAGCAGCCAATGGAAAGACAGTGAGCAGTTCTTC.